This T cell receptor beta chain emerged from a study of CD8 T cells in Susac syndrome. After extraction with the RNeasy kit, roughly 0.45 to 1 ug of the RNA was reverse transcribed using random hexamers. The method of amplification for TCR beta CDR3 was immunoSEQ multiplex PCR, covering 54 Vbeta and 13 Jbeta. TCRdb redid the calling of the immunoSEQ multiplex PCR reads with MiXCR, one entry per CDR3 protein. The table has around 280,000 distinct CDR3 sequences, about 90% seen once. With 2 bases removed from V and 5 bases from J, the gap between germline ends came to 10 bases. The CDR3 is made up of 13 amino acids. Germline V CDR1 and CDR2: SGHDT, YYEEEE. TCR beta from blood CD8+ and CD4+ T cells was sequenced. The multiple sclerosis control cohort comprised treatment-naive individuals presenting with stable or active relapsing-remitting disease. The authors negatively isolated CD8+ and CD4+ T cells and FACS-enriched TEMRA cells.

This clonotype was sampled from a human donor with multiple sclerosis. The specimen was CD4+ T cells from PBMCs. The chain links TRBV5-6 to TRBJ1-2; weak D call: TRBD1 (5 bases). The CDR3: CASSLGRQYGYTF. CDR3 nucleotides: TGTGCCAGCAGCTTAGGGCGACAGTATGGCTACACCTTC.